The 19 T cell receptor beta chains reported below all come from one sample, sequenced in a study of OX40 agonist ivuxolimab in advanced cancers. Generated by immunoSEQ multiplex PCR, the TCRdb table keeps only in-frame clones and is missing some. The sample includes 40,000 to 55,000 clones, around 85% seen only once; the top ten take around 7%. This material consisted of CD4+ or CD8+ T cells sorted from blood, taken in a trial of the OX40 agonist ivuxolimab. The receptors come from an adult with an advanced solid tumor such as melanoma, head and neck, liver or kidney cancer.

CDR3 sequence (DNA): TGTGCCAGCAGTCAAGGCCGGATCGCGGGAAACACCATATATTTT. Translating gives CASSQGRIAGNTIYF. The rearrangement joins TRBV6-5 to TRBJ1-3; D is unclear. The V gene's germline CDR1 is MNHEY and CDR2 SVGAGI. The CDR3 covers 15 residues. Trimming shortened V by 5 bases and J by 4 bases, and 15 bases separated the two germline ends.

The chain carries TRBV19 and TRBJ1-1; no reliable D call. Germline-derived CDR1 and CDR2 are LNHDA and SQIVND (reference sequence). This CDR3 is 13 amino acids long. Between the trimmed V and J ends, which lost 1 base and 4 bases, there was a span of 7 bases. DNA for the CDR3: TGTGCCAGTAGTATAGTGGATGGCACTGAAGCTTTCTTT. Its translation is CASSIVDGTEAFF.

The chain has TRBV6-1 and TRBJ2-1, with TRBD1 matching 8 bases. The germline gives CDR1 MNHNS, CDR2 SASEGT. This CDR3 has 15 residues. V gave up 6 bases and J gave up 0 bases; unmatched junction bases: 4. CDR3 DNA: TGTGCCAGCAGCCAGGACAGGGTCTCCTACAATGAGCAGTTCTTC. Translating it yields CASSQDRVSYNEQFF.

This clone was observed a few times. This sequence joins TRBV5-4 and TRBJ2-5; 12 positions agree with TRBD2. V lost 0 bases, J lost 3 bases, and 0 bases stayed unmatched. The CDR3 is 15 residues long. Germline assignment: CDR1 SGHNT and CDR2 YYREEE (reference sequence). This CDR3 is CASSLGTSGEETQYF. The CDR3 nucleotides are TGTGCCAGCAGCTTGGGGACTAGCGGGGAAGAGACCCAGTACTTC. The whole variable domain, remainder taken from reference TRBV5-4 and TRBJ2-5, is ETGVTQSPTHLIKTRGQQVTLRCSSQSGHNTVSWYQQALGQGPQFIFQYYREEENGRGNFPPRFSGLQFPNYSSELNVNALELDDSALYLCASSLGTSGEETQYFGPGTRLLVL.

The chain couples TRBV19 to TRBJ1-2, with 8 bases identical to TRBD1. V gave up 6 bases and J gave up 7 bases; unmatched junction bases: 10. CDR1 and CDR2 (germline): LNHDA, SQIVND (reference sequence). The CDR3 is 14 residues long. The DNA for the CDR3 is TGTGCCAGTAGCCGGGGGGGACAGGTGCCTGGCTACACCTTC. This encodes CASSRGGQVPGYTF.

This clone occurred a few times. The chain carries TRBV6-1 and TRBJ1-2, with 8 bases that match TRBD1. This CDR3 region has 15 residues. The junction had 12 bases not matched to a gene; V was cut back by 6 bases and J by 6 bases. CDR1 is MNHNS, CDR2 SASEGT, per germline. The CDR3 coding sequence is TGTGCCAGCAGCGCCAAGGGCAGGGGGCCTCATGGCTACACCTTC. Protein: CASSAKGRGPHGYTF.

J is TRBJ1-1 and V is TRBV2; no firm D call. There are 14 residues in the CDR3. Germline CDR1 and CDR2: SNHLY and FYNNEI. V was clipped by 2 bases and J by 4 bases, with 11 bases between them. The CDR3 sequence: CASSESEGGTEAFF. For the CDR3, the DNA is TGTGCCAGCAGTGAATCGGAGGGAGGCACTGAAGCTTTCTTT.

In its sample, this clone was seen once. CDR3 in amino acids: CASSLVIMGGGPYEQFF. The CDR3 region has the DNA TGTGCCAGCAGCTTAGTTATCATGGGCGGGGGGCCCTATGAGCAGTTCTTC. The rearrangement joins TRBV7-8 to TRBJ2-1; TRBD2 agrees at 8 bases. Germline values: CDR1 SGHVS, CDR2 FQNEAQ. This CDR3 is 17 amino acids long. With V trimmed by 1 base and J by 8 bases, 13 bases remained unmatched.

This chain links TRBV6-5 with TRBJ2-7; D call uncertain. Germline V lookup: CDR1 MNHEY, CDR2 SVGAGI. The CDR3 contains 14 residues. Trimming removed 8 bases at V and 2 bases at J, with 16 bases between. The CDR3 sequence: CASYRVAPTYEQYF. DNA of the CDR3: TGTGCCAGCTATAGGGTCGCCCCAACCTACGAGCAGTACTTC.

This clone was counted once. The rearrangement links TRBV5-1 to TRBJ2-1, with D unresolved. In germline, CDR1 is SGHRS, CDR2 YFSETQ. V gave up 3 bases and J gave up 6 bases, with 7 bases separating them. The CDR3 runs 12 residues. CDR3: CASSSDLNEQFF. The CDR3 DNA reads TGCGCCAGCAGCTCAGACCTCAATGAGCAGTTCTTC.

The chain couples TRBV19 to TRBJ2-5, with 8 bases fitting TRBD2. V lost 6 bases, J lost 0 bases, and 9 bases stayed unmatched. CDR1 LNHDA and CDR2 SQIVND come from the germline V gene (reference sequence). The CDR3 is made up of 16 amino acids. The CDR3 spells CASRRAGDPYQETQYF. As DNA, the CDR3 is TGTGCCAGTAGGCGAGCGGGGGACCCATACCAAGAGACCCAGTACTTC.

This chain links TRBV27 with TRBJ2-7, with 8 nucleotides matching TRBD2. The germline gives CDR1 MNHEY, CDR2 SMNVEV (reference sequence). V shed 2 bases, J shed 2 bases, and the junction held 2 bases outside the gene matches. CDR3 length equals 14 residues. The CDR3 nucleotides read TGTGCCAGCAGTTTAGGTAGCGGGACCTACGAGCAGTACTTC. Encoded protein: CASSLGSGTYEQYF.

The chain employs TRBV5-1 and TRBJ2-3; 9 bases align to TRBD2. J gave up 5 bases and V 0 bases, and 13 bases lay outside the gene matches. The CDR3 spans 18 residues. Germline V gene lookup returns CDR1 SGHRS and CDR2 YFSETQ. CDR3 in DNA: TGCGCCAGCAGCTTGGACCCTCCGGCTAGCGGGGCGGTAGATACGCAGTATTTT. Translated, it gives CASSLDPPASGAVDTQYF.

V is TRBV4-1 and J is TRBJ1-6, with D unresolved. In germline, CDR1 is MGHRA, CDR2 YSYEKL. V was pared by 1 base and J by 8 bases, with 9 bases between. This CDR3 comprises 14 residues. The CDR3 region has the DNA TGCGCCAGCAGCCAAGGGAGTACGGATTCACCCCTCCACTTT. Protein product: CASSQGSTDSPLHF.

The chain recombines TRBV7-3 with TRBJ1-6; 9 bases are shared with TRBD1. Losses at the gene ends were 5 bases for V and 10 bases for J; bases not matched to a gene: 9. CDR3 length: 15 residues. Germline V gene sequence: CDR1 SGHTA, CDR2 FQGTGA. The CDR3 is CASSPGQGTSSPLHF. In DNA form, the CDR3 reads TGTGCCAGCAGCCCAGGACAGGGGACATCCTCACCCCTCCACTTT.

The chain joins TRBV5-1 to TRBJ2-5, with unresolved D. V was clipped by 4 bases and J by 9 bases, with 25 bases between them. Germline CDR1 reads SGHRS; CDR2 reads YFSETQ. The CDR3 sequence is 16 residues long. The CDR3 region has the DNA TGCGCCAGCAGCACTCGTCTTCTGGGCCAAAAGTCGCCCCAGTACTTC. Translated, it gives CASSTRLLGQKSPQYF.

The rearrangement uses TRBV27 and TRBJ2-1; perhaps TRBD2 as D (7 bases). V lost 7 bases and J 4 bases, leaving 26 bases between the germline ends. Germline CDR1 is MNHEY and CDR2 is SMNVEV (reference sequence). This CDR3 has 18 residues. CDR3 in amino acids: CASTRGGLTGLTYNEQFF. For the CDR3, the DNA is TGTGCCAGCACTAGGGGGGGGCTGACGGGACTAACGTACAATGAGCAGTTCTTC.

This clone was seen a single time. This chain uses TRBV10-3 with TRBJ2-7; unclear D gene. With 2 bases removed from V and 7 bases from J, the gap between germline ends came to 12 bases. The germline V gene has CDR1 ENHRY and CDR2 SYGVKD. The CDR3 is made up of 13 amino acids. CDR3 sequence (DNA): TGTGCCATCAGTGAGGTAGGGTCGGGTGAGCAGTACTTC. This sequence encodes CAISEVGSGEQYF.

The chain recombines TRBV19 with TRBJ1-1; D remains ambiguous. Trimming removed 0 bases at V and 7 bases at J, with 18 bases between. The CDR3 sequence is 16 residues long. The germline gives CDR1 LNHDA, CDR2 SQIVND (reference sequence). CDR3 protein: CASSIDESVVRIEAFF. CDR3 nucleotides: TGTGCCAGTAGTATAGATGAGTCGGTCGTCCGCATTGAAGCTTTCTTT.